A single T cell receptor beta chain is shown here with its context. The repertoire was sequenced with immunoSEQ multiplex PCR; TCRdb's copy has only in-frame clones and lacks some. The sample contains under 110,000 clones, 80% to 90% of which appear only once. V dropped 7 bases and J dropped 1 base, with 13 bases sitting between them. Germline-derived CDR1 and CDR2 are MRHNA and SNTAGT. The length of the CDR3 is 14 residues. The data belong to a study of blood T cell repertoires in COVID-19. The sample comprised peripheral blood. The clonotype originates from a woman in her twenties or thirties with acute or convalescent COVID-19. The V gene is TRBV6-4, the J gene TRBJ1-1; D is uncertain. CDR3 coding DNA: TGTGCCAGCAAAAGAGGTGCTGAGAACACTGAAGCTTTCTTT. This encodes CASKRGAENTEAFF.